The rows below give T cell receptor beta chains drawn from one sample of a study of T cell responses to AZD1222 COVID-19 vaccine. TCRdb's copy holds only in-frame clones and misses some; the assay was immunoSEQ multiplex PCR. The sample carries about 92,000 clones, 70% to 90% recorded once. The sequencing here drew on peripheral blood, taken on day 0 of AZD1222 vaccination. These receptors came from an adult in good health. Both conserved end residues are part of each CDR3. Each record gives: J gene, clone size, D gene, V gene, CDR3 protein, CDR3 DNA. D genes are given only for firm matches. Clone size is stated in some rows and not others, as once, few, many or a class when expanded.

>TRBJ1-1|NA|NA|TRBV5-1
CASSFSIGGNTEAFF
TGCGCCAGCAGCTTCTCAATCGGGGGAAACACTGAAGCTTTCTTT
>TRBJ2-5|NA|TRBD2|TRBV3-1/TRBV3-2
CASSQGIAGGSLAQYF
TGTGCCAGCAGCCAAGGAATAGCGGGAGGGTCTTTGGCCCAGTACTTC
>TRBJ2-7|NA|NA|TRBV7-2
CASSPLHGGPEQYF
TGTGCCAGCAGCCCGCTCCATGGAGGGCCCGAGCAGTACTTC
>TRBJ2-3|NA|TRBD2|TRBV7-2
CASSSGLAGGPTDTQYF
TGTGCCAGCAGCTCCGGACTAGCGGGGGGGCCCACAGATACGCAGTATTTT
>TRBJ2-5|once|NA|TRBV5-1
CASSFSVSGTGGETQYF
TGCGCCAGCAGCTTTTCCGTTTCGGGAACAGGCGGCGAGACCCAGTACTTC
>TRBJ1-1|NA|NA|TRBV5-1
CASRTVEGGTTEAFF
TGCGCCAGCAGAACGGTGGAAGGGGGGACTACTGAAGCTTTCTTT
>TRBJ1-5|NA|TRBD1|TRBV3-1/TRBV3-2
CASSQGGTGGAGNQPQHF
TGTGCCAGCAGCCAGGGGGGGACAGGGGGCGCCGGCAATCAGCCCCAGCATTTT
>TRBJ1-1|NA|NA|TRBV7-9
CASSTDTLTEAFF
TGTGCCAGCAGCACGGACACCCTCACTGAAGCTTTCTTT
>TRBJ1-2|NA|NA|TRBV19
CASSPIQGRYGYTF
TGTGCCAGTAGTCCGATACAGGGAAGGTATGGCTACACCTTC
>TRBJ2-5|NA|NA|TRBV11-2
CASSGNRAETQYF
TGTGCCAGCAGCGGAAACCGGGCAGAGACCCAGTACTTC
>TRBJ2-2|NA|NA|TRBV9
CASSAQRGSGELFF
TGTGCCAGCAGCGCCCAGCGTGGGTCCGGGGAGCTGTTTTTT
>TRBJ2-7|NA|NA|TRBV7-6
CASSLGAGPPYEQYF
TGTGCCAGCAGCTTAGGGGCGGGCCCCCCTTACGAGCAGTACTTC
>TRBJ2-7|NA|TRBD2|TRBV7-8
CASSPAGGSYEQYF
TGTGCCAGCAGCCCGGCGGGGGGGTCCTACGAGCAGTACTTC
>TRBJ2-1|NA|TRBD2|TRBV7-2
CASSLSGTSGRAWNEQFF
TGTGCCAGCAGCTTGTCCGGGACTAGCGGGAGGGCCTGGAATGAGCAGTTCTTC
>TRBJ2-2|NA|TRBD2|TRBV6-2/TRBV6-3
CASSPPPRLAGTTGELFF
TGTGCCAGCAGTCCCCCCCCACGACTAGCGGGAACTACCGGGGAGCTGTTTTTT
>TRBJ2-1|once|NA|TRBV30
CAWRREYNEQFF
TGTGCCTGGAGAAGAGAGTACAATGAGCAGTTCTTC
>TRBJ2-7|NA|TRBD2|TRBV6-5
CASSYNLREGSEQYF
TGTGCCAGCAGTTATAATTTGCGGGAGGGCTCCGAGCAGTACTTC
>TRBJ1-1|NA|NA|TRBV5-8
CASSWNKNTEAFF
TGTGCCAGCAGCTGGAACAAGAACACTGAAGCTTTCTTT
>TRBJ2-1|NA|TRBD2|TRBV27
CASAPGLAGGSEQFF
TGTGCCAGCGCCCCGGGACTAGCGGGAGGTAGTGAGCAGTTCTTC
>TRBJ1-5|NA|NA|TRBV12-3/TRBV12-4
CASTPGLNQPQHF
TGTGCCAGCACCCCGGGACTCAATCAGCCCCAGCATTTT
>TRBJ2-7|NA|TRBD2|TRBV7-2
CASSSQSGRAFYEQYF
TGTGCCAGCAGCTCGCAGAGCGGGAGGGCCTTCTACGAGCAGTACTTC
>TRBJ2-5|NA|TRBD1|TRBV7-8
CASSPPRGRGIRETQYF
TGTGCCAGCAGCCCCCCCAGGGGGCGCGGGATTAGAGAGACCCAGTACTTC
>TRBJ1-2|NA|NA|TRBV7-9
CASSFYRDGYTF
TGTGCCAGCAGCTTCTACAGGGATGGCTACACCTTC
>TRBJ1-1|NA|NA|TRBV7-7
CASSLSGDTEAFF
TGTGCCAGCAGCTTAAGCGGGGACACTGAAGCTTTCTTT
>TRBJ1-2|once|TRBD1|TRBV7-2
CASSLRGQGERGYTF
TGTGCCAGCAGCTTACGGGGACAGGGTGAACGCGGCTACACCTTC
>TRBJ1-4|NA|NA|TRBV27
CASSLTTATNEKLFF
TGTGCCAGCAGTTTAACGACAGCAACTAATGAAAAACTGTTTTTT
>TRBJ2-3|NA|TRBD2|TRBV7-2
CASSLFGGSTDTQYF
TGTGCCAGCAGCTTATTCGGGGGGAGCACAGATACGCAGTATTTT
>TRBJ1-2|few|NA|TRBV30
CAWSVQGTLGGYTF
TGTGCCTGGAGTGTACAAGGGACCTTGGGGGGCTACACCTTC
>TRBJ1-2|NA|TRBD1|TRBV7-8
CASSDDAGGYGYTF
TGTGCCAGCAGCGACGACGCAGGGGGATATGGCTACACCTTC